This T cell receptor beta chain was sequenced during a study of T-cell memory formation after mild COVID-19. Study background: Clustering of TCRs was largely donor specific.

Points from the study as a whole: Largely, contracting CD4+ clones fell within CM and EM, and contracting CD8+ clones within EMRA.

The J segment lost 0 bases and the V segment lost 2 bases, leaving 3 bases of the junction unmatched. This CDR3 is built from 15 residues. Germline CDR1 reads MNHEY; CDR2 reads SVGEGT. This clonotype was seen a handful of times. The antigen is undetermined. TCRdb independently ran MiXCR on the 5' RACE reads; one entry per CDR3 protein. Here the sample spans roughly 160,000 distinct CDR3 sequences, approximately 10% being singletons. This sequence was found in a man aged 18 to 30 who had mild COVID-19 (a few samples of this study predate the infection). Cell type and time point are not known. Sequenced material: PBMCs or a T cell subset sorted from them (not recorded which). V usage is TRBV6-2 or TRBV6-3 and J usage is TRBJ2-5; the match to TRBD1 covers 7 bases. The CDR3 loop reads CASSYPQGYQETQYF. The CDR3 DNA reads TGTGCCAGCAGTTACCCACAGGGGTACCAAGAGACCCAGTACTTC.